This TCR beta chain originates from a study of blood T cell repertoires in COVID-19 (dated by TCRdb to 2020 to 2021). Background on the whole study: Samples from collaborators originated in the United States, Italy and Spain and spanned both the acute and convalescent phases of COVID-19. Deeply sampled blood TCRbeta repertoires from subjects exposed to, actively infected with, or recovered from COVID-19 were included in the dataset. Sample metadata almost always included a de-identified subject ID, COVID-19 status, age in years and sex. The material from the prospective study consisted of cDNA or gDNA derived from T cells, B-cell-depleted T cells, or PBMCs. The repertoires were made available in a free public database intended to serve as a resource for research on the immune response to SARS-CoV-2. HLA class I and class II types, where available, came from metadata supplied by the sample provider rather than from assay-based typing. The samples were drawn from two sources: the first 160 participants of the ongoing ImmuneRACE study, and 950 to 1,500 subjects contributed by 6 global collaborators. General study outcomes and caveats: The quantity of clinical and demographic metadata differed by source and by participant and was supplied without curation.

This clone appeared a few times. The antigen it binds to is not known. Per-base qualities were not stored, and no clone one base away is much larger. TCRbeta CDR3 regions were amplified from genomic DNA by means of the immunoSEQ Assay, a bias-controlled multiplex PCR. From the authors' description of their analysis: Within the assay, amplification of reference gene primers was used to estimate how many nucleated cells each sample contained. To quantify the absolute abundance of each unique TCRbeta CDR3 rearrangement, sequence reads were collapsed and filtered. Productive Simpson clonality was computed per sample as the square root of Simpson's diversity index over productive rearrangements. TCRdb's version of the immuneACCESS table is confined to in-frame rearrangements and falls short of the full clone set. An unresolved V gene accounts for under half of the shortfall where checked; the remainder is of unknown origin. Clone size and the V and J calls come from that table; the DNA yielded D and trimming. The sample table lists 200,000 to 300,000 clones, 75% to 90% of them with a count of one. About 4% of the sample belongs to the ten largest clones.

Collaborating institutions collected whole blood in K2EDTA tubes following their own protocols. For TCRbeta analysis, collaborator samples were shipped as frozen whole blood, as isolated PBMCs, or as DNA extracted from either sample type. V gives up 6 bases and J gives up 1 base, and the segment between their germline ends measures 6 bases. The CDR3 has 12 amino acids, counting the end cysteine and phenylalanine. Only the CDR3 part of the read is kept: 36 bases, read in frame from the first base. CDR1 and CDR2, looked up from the germline V gene, are ENHRY and SYGVKD. Sample: peripheral blood. The V gene is TRBV10-3 and the J gene is TRBJ1-1, with TRBD1 perhaps the D gene, on 5 matching bases. The receptor was derived from a woman in her thirties or forties with acute or convalescent COVID-19. The sequenced DNA is TGTGCCATCAGGCAGGGGAACACTGAAGCTTTCTTT. It codes for CAIRQGNTEAFF.